This T cell receptor beta chain comes out of a study of regulatory T cells in long-lasting Graves disease. Study conclusions and caveats: TRBV28, TRBJ1-2 and TRBJ2-5 emerged as the favored segments in persistent disease. Fewer public clonotypes were shared by new patients (just under 1,000) than by persistent patients (about 2,700). Persistent Graves' disease cases displayed lower TCR diversity than newly diagnosed ones.

Building of the TCR beta libraries involved iRepertoire HTBI primers and Arm-PCR of CDR3 regions. Study processing details: Looking across samples, the authors found 62 TRBV and some 13 TRBJ segments. TCRdb itself ran the multiplex PCR reads through MiXCR, one entry per CDR3 protein. TCRdb, not the authors, supplied the V and J calls. The top ten clones hold under 55% of a sample with hundreds of thousands of distinct CDR3 sequences, around 30% of them seen once. Time point reported: persistent/refractory GD, antithyroid drugs over 5 years with positive TRAb. Extracted PBMC RNA gave rise to the TCR library. J lost 10 bases, V lost 5 bases, and 5 bases had no gene match. The CDR3 loop spans 12 amino acids. CDR1 and CDR2 (germline): SQVTM, ANQGSEA. As for this clonotype: Its antigen is unknown.

Sample: peripheral blood mononuclear cells (PBMCs), taken when the disease was refractory, from a patient treated with antithyroid drugs. The chain is built from TRBV29-1 and TRBJ2-1; 10 bases are shared with TRBD2. This TCR came from a female donor with Graves disease. CDR3 in amino acids: CSVRLAGVEQFF. The CDR3, as DNA: TGCAGCGTTCGGCTAGCGGGAGTGGAGCAGTTCTTC.